This T cell receptor beta chain was profiled in a study of T cell repertoires in ileal Crohn's disease. About the study: Thiopurines (around ten) or anti-TNF agents (18) were given postoperatively to about half.

Broader study findings: Every patient over 26.8% clonality showed endoscopic recurrence.

Concerning this clone itself: The antigen remains undetermined.

Some clones are missing from TCRdb's copy, which holds only in-frame ones; the method was immunoSEQ multiplex PCR. The sample consists of roughly 16,000 clones, 85% to 95% of them appearing once. Germline CDR1 reads MNHNS; CDR2 reads SASEGT. The CDR3 spans 19 residues. The J segment lost 5 bases and the V segment lost 3 bases, leaving 16 bases of the junction unmatched. The receptor's source is an adult with Crohn's disease. Sequenced material: ileal tissue. The chain employs TRBV6-1 and TRBJ2-2, with 9 bases that match TRBD1. The CDR3 nucleotides are TGTGCCAGCAGTGAGGGAACAGGGGGCGCCATCTCGCTGACCGGGGAGCTGTTTTTT. It specifies CASSEGTGGAISLTGELFF.